This T cell receptor beta chain was documented in a study of regulatory T cells in long-lasting Graves disease (dated by TCRdb to 2020 to 2023). In the study overall: In the newly diagnosed Graves' disease group, patients had been taking antithyroid drugs for less than 3 months. This study used TCR sequencing and RNA sequencing of peripheral blood to compare persistent Graves' disease patients against newly diagnosed Graves' disease patients. The study was registered as a clinical trial and conducted in China. TCR sequencing covered some 13 persistent and 20 or so newly diagnosed Graves' disease patients, approximately 33 samples in total. General study outcomes and caveats: Sequencing and analysis were restricted to the TCR beta chain. Lower TCR Shannon entropy and fewer highly expanded clones were observed in persistent Graves' disease patients than in newly diagnosed patients, which suggested clonal expansion. The authors acknowledged the small sample size as a limitation that may reduce accuracy. Persistent patients shared more public clonotypes among themselves (around 2,800) than newly diagnosed patients did (more than 950). Only peripheral blood was studied, because thyroid tissue, the primary lesion, was inaccessible. TRBV28, TRBJ1-2 and TRBJ2-5 were preferentially used in persistent disease, while TRBV20-1 and TRBJ2-1 were favored in newly diagnosed disease.

The germline V gene (reference sequence) gives CDR1 as LNHDA and CDR2 as SQIVND. Taken from cysteine to phenylalanine, the CDR3 has 16 residues. The read is trimmed to its CDR3 DNA, 48 bases read in frame from base 1. The sample's time point label, in plain terms: newly diagnosed GD, antithyroid drugs for less than 3 months. For both TCR sequencing and RNA sequencing, RNA was extracted from PBMCs using TRIzol. The diagnosis of Graves' disease was made according to American Thyroid Association guidelines. The patients came from an endocrinology department in Xi'an, China. Each patient gave around 9.2 milliliters of peripheral blood, collected in an EDTA anticoagulant tube. PBMCs were isolated by Ficoll Paque Plus density gradient separation without further T cell sorting. An Agilent 2100 Bioanalyzer and agarose gel were used to check RNA quality, and a NanoDrop 2000 was used to measure RNA concentration.

Turning to this clonotype: No cognate antigen has been identified for it. A single base separates this from a much larger clone, so it may be a read error.

Library preparation used multiplex PCR. Sequencing relied on an Illumina HiSeq 4000. TCR beta libraries were built with iRepertoire HTBI primers and Arm-PCR amplification of CDR3 regions. Gel purification was performed on PCR products prior to sequencing. Turning to the authors' computational methods: Gene usage analysis of CDR3 amino acid clonotypes relied on the roughly 60 TRBV and fewer than 15 TRBJ segments identified across samples. COPE and FqMerger were used to merge filtered high-quality paired reads into contigs. BLAST was used to align contigs to IMGT TRBV, TRBD and TRBJ reference genes, and CDR3 was defined according to IMGT. Highly expanded clones were defined as clonotypes with a frequency above 0.1%. Repertoire diversity was measured by Shannon entropy, and V-J evenness by the Gini coefficient. A clonotype found in more than one individual was treated as public. TCRdb reworked the public reads: Q25 trimming with fastp, MiXCR clone assembly, productive beta chains retained. Every distinct CDR3 protein forms one entry, paired with its most common genes and DNA. TCRdb's processing, not the authors' own work, is the source of the V and J calls. This sample has about 310,000 distinct CDR3 sequences in its table, and over 15% of those were observed once. The ten largest account for 35% to 45% of the sample.

Sequencing used peripheral blood mononuclear cells (PBMCs), obtained at new diagnosis, from a patient treated with antithyroid drugs. The TCR comes from a female donor with Graves disease. The receptor chain draws on TRBV19 and TRBJ2-4, and 7 junction bases match TRBD1. The closer fit of TRBJ2-7 to the DNA end suggests the J call may be wrong. The DNA is TGTGCCAGTAGCAGTACTCGACAGGGAAACTACTACGAGCAGTACTTC. It translates to CASSSTRQGNYYEQYF.